This T cell receptor (beta chain) was sequenced for a study of Ad26.COV2.S vaccination and SARS-CoV-2 variants (dated by TCRdb to the early 2020s). General notes on the study: Donors in the vaccine arm were drawn from COV1001, a multicentre, randomized, double-blind, placebo-controlled phase I-IIa trial testing Ad26.COV2.S in healthy adults. Dosing of Ad26.COV2.S was intramuscular, at either 5x10^10 or 1x10^11 viral particles, delivered as one shot or as two shots spaced 56 days apart. The specificity and breadth of SARS-CoV-2-reactive T cell receptors after Ad26.COV2.S vaccination were assessed by TCRbeta repertoire sequencing. A total of 32 samples were included in the TCR-sequenced set, comprising roughly 19 Ad26.COV2.S vaccine recipients, 5 placebo recipients and 8 SARS-CoV-2 convalescent individuals. Trial participants were randomized into five groups of five, in which low-dose or high-dose Ad26.COV2.S was given once or twice, or placebo was given on both occasions. Blinding of investigators to trial group allocation was maintained during experiments and outcome assessment. Study-wide findings and limitations: Ad26.COV2.S recipients had higher spike-specific TCR breadth than placebo recipients (P = 0.0014). The study was not powered to compare responses between vaccine doses or regimens. After vaccination, substantial breadth of spike-specific CD8+ and CD4+ T cell responses was reported. The authors noted that total T cell responses may have been underestimated by the TCR breadth and depth analyses. Vaccine and placebo recipients had similar non-spike TCR breadth, a finding consistent with the vaccine containing only spike.

A remark on this clone: Its antigen is not yet known. Base-call qualities are not available, and no considerably larger clone is one nucleotide away.

The immunoSEQ Assay was the method used to sequence TCRbeta CDR3 regions. After extraction, genomic DNA underwent amplification by bias-controlled multiplex PCR, followed by high-throughput sequencing. In the paper's pipeline: To quantify the absolute abundance of every unique TCRbeta CDR3 region, sequences were collapsed and filtered. Usable DNA was measured by amplifying reference genes present in all nucleated cells, and TCRbeta template counts were normalized to that usable DNA to estimate T cell fraction. Repertoire TCRs were annotated as SARS-CoV-2-specific when V gene, CDR3 amino acid sequence and J gene were exactly matched to a known reactive TCR set. The reference SARS-CoV-2 TCR set was obtained from MIRA and was filtered for enrichment in COVID-19-positive ImmuneCODE repertoires, whereby public or cross-reactive TCRs were removed. Based on the MIRA antigens, annotated TCRs were further analysed at the level of specific ORF or position within ORF. Breadth was defined as the number of annotated unique rearrangements divided by the total number of unique productive rearrangements, and depth was defined as the summed frequency of the annotated unique rearrangements. Two-sided Wilcoxon rank-sum tests were applied when comparing TCR breadth between groups. Not all clones reach the TCRdb copy of this immuneACCESS table, which keeps in-frame sequences only. Checked studies attribute under half of the gap to unresolved V genes and leave the rest unexplained. The D gene and trimming were derived from the DNA, and the V and J assignments and clone size from that table. This sample gives some 320,000 clones in total; around four fifths of them show up just once. The leading ten clones occupy about 2.1% of the sample.

The sample's treatment or condition label, in plain terms: around 19 received Ad26.COV2.S at low or high dose, single or two shots; roughly five received placebo; per-sample allocation not given. For vaccine and placebo recipients, the sequenced repertoires came from samples collected on day 63 after the first injection. Cohort 1b enrolled about two dozen adults aged 18-55 years at a single site in Boston, USA, between 29 July and 7 August 2020. As a vaccine, Ad26.COV2.S was a replication-incompetent adenovirus type 26 vector that expressed a prefusion-stabilized SARS-CoV-2 spike protein derived from the original Wuhan strain. The sequence derives from a person between 18 and 60 years old who received the Ad26.COV2.S COVID-19 vaccine or a placebo. The source material was peripheral blood, sampled in a trial of Ad26.COV2.S vaccine versus placebo.

In nucleotides, the sequence is TGTGCCAGCAGCTTTCGACGGGGGGGACAAGAGACCCAGTACTTC. It specifies CASSFRRGGQETQYF. The V and J genes are TRBV7-8 and TRBJ2-5, and 8 junctional nucleotides match TRBD2. Reading from cysteine to phenylalanine, the CDR3 counts 15 amino acids. The CDR3 DNA has 45 bases and is translated from base 1. The junction shows trimming of 3 bases on V and 2 bases on J, and the gene matches do not reach 5 bases of it. According to the germline V gene, CDR1 reads SGHVS and CDR2 reads FQNEAQ.